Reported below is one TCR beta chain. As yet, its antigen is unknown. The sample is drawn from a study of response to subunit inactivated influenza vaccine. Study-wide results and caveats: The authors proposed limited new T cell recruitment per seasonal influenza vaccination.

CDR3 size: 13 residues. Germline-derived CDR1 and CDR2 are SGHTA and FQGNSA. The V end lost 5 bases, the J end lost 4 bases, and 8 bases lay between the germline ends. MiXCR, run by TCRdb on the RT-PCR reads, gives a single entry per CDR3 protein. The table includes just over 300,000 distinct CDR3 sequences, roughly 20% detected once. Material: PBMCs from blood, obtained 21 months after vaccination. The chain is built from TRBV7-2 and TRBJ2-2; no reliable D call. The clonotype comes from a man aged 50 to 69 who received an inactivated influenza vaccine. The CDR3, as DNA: TGTGCCAGCAGCCTCGGATCCACCGGGGAGCTGTTTTTT. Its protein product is CASSLGSTGELFF.